The next 24 T cell receptor beta chains were all read from a single sample in a study of vaccination and CD4 T cells after COVID-19. Treatment specified: approximately nine-day PBMC culture with coronavirus spike peptide pools or control peptides (ViraFEST assay). These receptors' antigens are unknown. With the Oncomine TCR Beta short-read assay, DNA from cultured CD4+ T cells was sequenced. One entry per CDR3 protein, called by TCRdb with MiXCR from the PCR reads. The sample includes roughly 20,000 distinct CDR3 sequences, roughly 63% of them seen just once. Specimen: CD4+ T cells from blood, cultured in vitro. The receptors derive from a human donor who had recovered from COVID-19.

This clonotype was observed a single time. This chain links TRBV7-2 with TRBJ1-3, with D unclear. The CDR3 sequence is 15 residues long. CDR1 is SGHTA and CDR2 is FQGNSA in the germline V gene. Trimming stripped 5 bases from V and 2 bases from J, with 13 bases between. DNA of the CDR3: TGTGCCAGCAGCACGAGGCAGAGGGCTGGAAACACCATATATTTT. Translating gives CASSTRQRAGNTIYF.

This rearrangement joins TRBV11-3 to TRBJ2-5, with D perhaps TRBD2 (6 bases). The germline CDR1 and CDR2 sequences are SGHNT and YENEEA. Deletions cut 5 bases from V and 4 bases from J, with 14 bases between. This CDR3 region has 14 residues. In nucleotides, the CDR3 is TGTGCCAGCAGCGGCCGTGCCGGGGGAGAGACCCAGTACTTC. It codes for CASSGRAGGETQYF. Full variable domain (missing parts from reference TRBV11-3 and TRBJ2-5): EAGVVQSPRYKIIEKKQPVAFWCNPISGHNTLYWYLQNLGQGPELLIRYENEEAVDDSQLPKDRFSAERLKGVDSTLKIQPAELGDSAVYLCASSGRAGGETQYFGPGTRLLVL.

Details on this clonotype: One junction end disagrees with the germline gene, perhaps due to a read error. This chain uses TRBV27 with TRBJ1-2, with TRBD1 identical over 9 bases. CDR1 and CDR2 (germline): MNHEY, SMNVEV (reference sequence). The CDR3 extends over 15 amino acids. The CDR3 DNA reads TGTGCCAGCAGCCAAGAGCACAGGGGGCTAGAGGGCTTCACCTTC. This sequence encodes CASSQEHRGLEGFTF.

V and J are TRBV20-1 and TRBJ2-7; 12 nucleotides line up with TRBD2. V dropped 3 bases and J dropped 1; count of bases not matched to a gene: 4. The CDR3 spans 15 residues. Germline CDR1 reads DFQATT; CDR2 reads SNEGSKA (reference sequence). CDR3 in DNA: TGCAGTGCTAGTGCACTAGCGGGAGGTTCCTACGAGCAGTACTTC. Residues: CSASALAGGSYEQYF.

This clonotype was counted a single time. This chain links TRBV19 with TRBJ1-1; tentatively, D is TRBD1 (5 bases). Per germline, CDR1 LNHDA and CDR2 SQIVND (reference sequence). Trimming stripped 5 bases from V and 0 bases from J, with 10 bases between. This CDR3 has 14 residues. CDR3 DNA: TGTGCCAGTAGTTCGGGACTAATGAACACTGAAGCTTTCTTT. Translating it yields CASSSGLMNTEAFF.

This clonotype was observed a handful of times. The genes are TRBV19 and TRBJ1-6; D possibly corresponds to TRBD1 (5 bases). Between the trimmed V and J ends, which lost 0 bases and 4 bases, there was a span of 10 bases. CDR3 length equals 16 residues. The germline gives CDR1 LNHDA, CDR2 SQIVND (reference sequence). The DNA for the CDR3 is TGTGCCAGTAGTATAGATCCGGGGCCTTATAATTCACCCCTCCACTTT. Amino acids: CASSIDPGPYNSPLHF.

This chain uses TRBV7-9 with TRBJ1-1; D possibly corresponds to TRBD1 (5 bases). CDR1 and CDR2 from the germline V gene are SEHNR and FQNEAQ (reference sequence). The CDR3 is 13 amino acids. With 2 bases removed from V and 5 bases from J, the gap between germline ends came to 9 bases. The CDR3 DNA is TGTGCCAGCAGCTTAAGGGACCGGACTGAAGCTTTCTTT. The encoded protein is CASSLRDRTEAFF. The variable domain in full, with the rest retrieved from reference TRBV7-9 and TRBJ1-1, is DTGVSQNPRHKITKRGQNVTFRCDPISEHNRLYWYRQTLGQGPEFLTYFQNEAQLEKSRLLSDRFSAERPKGSFSTLEIQRTEQGDSAMYLCASSLRDRTEAFFGQGTRLTVV.

The gene calls are TRBV6-1 and TRBJ1-1; D gene unclear. The V end was cut by 6 bases, the J end by 4 bases, with 21 bases between. This CDR3 is 16 amino acids long. Germline lookup yields CDR1 MNHNS and CDR2 SASEGT. The CDR3 reads CASRDQEAPSPTEAFF. Here the CDR3 DNA reads TGTGCCAGCAGGGACCAGGAGGCTCCCTCGCCCACTGAAGCTTTCTTT.

The CDR3: CASYRDSSTGELFF. CDR3 coding DNA: TGTGCCAGCTACCGGGACTCAAGTACCGGGGAGCTGTTTTTT. The gene calls are TRBV5-4 and TRBJ2-2, with D possibly TRBD2 on 6 matching bases. The V end lost 7 bases, the J end lost 5 bases, and 15 bases lay between the germline ends. The germline gives CDR1 SGHNT, CDR2 YYREEE (reference sequence). The CDR3 totals 14 residues. The full variable domain, rest sourced from reference TRBV5-4 and TRBJ2-2, is ETGVTQSPTHLIKTRGQQVTLRCSSQSGHNTVSWYQQALGQGPQFIFQYYREEENGRGNFPPRFSGLQFPNYSSELNVNALELDDSALYLCASYRDSSTGELFFGEGSRLTVL.

V is TRBV21-1 and J is TRBJ1-2. TRBV21-1 corresponds to a pseudogene. The CDR3 loop spans 13 amino acids. The CDR3 here is CASSKAHSGGYTF. The CDR3 region has the DNA TGTGCCAGCAGCAAAGCGCATTCGGGCGGCTACACCTTC.

J is TRBJ1-1 and V is TRBV12-3 or TRBV12-4; the match to TRBD1 covers 12 bases. V was clipped by 6 bases and J by 10 bases; unmatched bases: 6. The CDR3 spans 13 residues. This chain's CDR3 is CASRGQGAVRAFF. The DNA for the CDR3 is TGTGCCAGCAGGGGACAGGGGGCGGTTCGAGCTTTCTTT.

This clonotype was observed a few times. The J gene is TRBJ1-1, the V gene TRBV6-5, with D possibly matching TRBD1 (6 bases). Germline loops: CDR1 MNHEY, CDR2 SVGAGI. The CDR3 consists of 18 residues. The V end was cut by 0 bases, the J end by 1 base, with 18 bases between. DNA for the CDR3: TGTGCCAGCAGTTACTCGATGGGAGGACAGAGGACGAACACTGAAGCTTTCTTT. Translated, it gives CASSYSMGGQRTNTEAFF.

V and J are TRBV27 and TRBJ2-1, with TRBD1 matching over 7 bases. Germline assignment: CDR1 MNHEY and CDR2 SMNVEV (reference sequence). Trimming took 5 bases from V and 8 from J; bases not matched to a gene: 15. This CDR3 is built from 16 residues. CDR3 bases: TGTGCCAGCAGTACCCTTACAGGGGTGAGAGGGGATGAGCAGTTCTTC. As protein: CASSTLTGVRGDEQFF.

The chain recombines TRBV11-3 with TRBJ2-7, with D possibly matching TRBD2 (5 bases). This CDR3 has 14 amino acids. Germline V CDR1 and CDR2: SGHNT, YENEEA. Trimming left V 7 bases short and J 2 bases short, with 15 bases between. As DNA, the CDR3 is TGTGCCAGCAACCTCCGGGGTTCGGCCTACGAGCAGTACTTC. It is translated as CASNLRGSAYEQYF.

This chain uses TRBV6-1 with TRBJ1-1; D is unclear. Germline V gene sequence: CDR1 MNHNS, CDR2 SASEGT. This CDR3 has 14 residues. Trimming removed 7 bases from V and 7 bases from J, with 19 bases in between. In nucleotides, the CDR3 is TGTGCCAGCACTGAGTCTCGGGCAGATGGTGAAGCTTTCTTT. This codes for CASTESRADGEAFF.

The chain recombines TRBV7-9 with TRBJ1-2; 8 bases are shared with TRBD1. J gave up 7 bases and V 1 base, and 8 bases lay outside the gene matches. This CDR3 comprises 15 residues. Germline V CDR1 and CDR2: SEHNR, FQNEAQ (reference sequence). CDR3 sequence (DNA): TGTGCCAGCAGCTTAGACGGGACAGGATATTCTGGCTACACCTTC. This translates into CASSLDGTGYSGYTF. The full variable domain, in which reference TRBV7-9 and TRBJ1-2 provide the parts outside the CDR3, is DTGVSQNPRHKITKRGQNVTFRCDPISEHNRLYWYRQTLGQGPEFLTYFQNEAQLEKSRLLSDRFSAERPKGSFSTLEIQRTEQGDSAMYLCASSLDGTGYSGYTFGSGTRLTVV.

The rearrangement joins TRBV29-1 to TRBJ2-1; 9 bases line up with TRBD2. The ends lost 7 bases at V and 10 bases at J; junction bases unmatched: 8. In germline, CDR1 is SQVTM, CDR2 ANQGSEA. The CDR3 sequence is 12 residues long. As DNA, the CDR3 is TGCAGCGCGCGGTTAGCGGGAGTCGAGCAGTTCTTC. It specifies CSARLAGVEQFF.

J is TRBJ2-3 and V is TRBV7-3; TRBD1 agrees at 7 bases. Germline lookup yields CDR1 SGHTA and CDR2 FQGTGA. J gave up 4 bases and V 5 bases, and 0 bases lay outside the gene matches. The CDR3 covers 12 residues. CDR3 protein: CASSQGADTQYF. The DNA for the CDR3 is TGTGCCAGCAGCCAGGGGGCAGATACGCAGTATTTT.

The chain uses TRBV27 and TRBJ1-2; D not certain. Germline CDR1 and CDR2: MNHEY and SMNVEV (reference sequence). The V end was cut by 8 bases, the J end by 8 bases, with 21 bases between. The CDR3 loop spans 14 amino acids. The CDR3 here is CASGRPDSIGGYTF. The CDR3 DNA follows: TGTGCCAGCGGGCGTCCGGACTCTATCGGGGGCTACACCTTC.

The V and J genes are TRBV6-1 and TRBJ1-2; D uncertain. The V end lost 7 bases, the J end lost 8 bases, and 14 bases lay between the germline ends. Germline V gene lookup returns CDR1 MNHNS and CDR2 SASEGT. The CDR3 contains 12 residues. The CDR3 region has the DNA TGTGCCAGCACCCCCGACGGGTACGGCTACACCTTC. Protein: CASTPDGYGYTF.

The chain combines TRBV7-9 with TRBJ2-3; D ambiguous. This CDR3 spans 16 amino acids. Germline V gene data show CDR1 as SEHNR and CDR2 as FQNEAQ (reference sequence). The V gene lost 7 bases and the J gene lost 2 bases, with 19 bases spanning the gap. DNA of the CDR3: TGTGCCAGCACCACGGGTGACTCCCTATCCACAGATACGCAGTATTTT. It codes for CASTTGDSLSTDTQYF. The variable domain in full, with the rest retrieved from reference TRBV7-9 and TRBJ2-3, is DTGVSQNPRHKITKRGQNVTFRCDPISEHNRLYWYRQTLGQGPEFLTYFQNEAQLEKSRLLSDRFSAERPKGSFSTLEIQRTEQGDSAMYLCASTTGDSLSTDTQYFGPGTRLTVL.

The chain is built from TRBV19 and TRBJ1-1; D possibly corresponds to TRBD1 (5 bases). Trimming cost V 3 bases and J 0 bases, with 11 bases left between them. The CDR3 sequence is 15 residues long. The V gene's germline CDR1 is LNHDA and CDR2 SQIVND (reference sequence). The CDR3 protein is CASSMAGPLNTEAFF. The CDR3 region has the DNA TGTGCCAGTAGTATGGCAGGGCCCCTGAACACTGAAGCTTTCTTT.

V is TRBV11-3 and J is TRBJ1-2, with D possibly being TRBD1 (5 bases). Germline V gene sequence: CDR1 SGHNT, CDR2 YENEEA. The CDR3 loop spans 14 amino acids. Deletions cut 1 base from V and 6 bases from J, with 12 bases between. As DNA, the CDR3 is TGTGCCAGCAGCTTAGGCGCGGGGGGAGATGGCTACACCTTC. Protein product: CASSLGAGGDGYTF.

This clonotype showed up just a few times. The chain employs TRBV7-8 and TRBJ2-1, with 9 nucleotides matching TRBD2. This CDR3 contains 14 residues. Germline trimming cut 7 bases from V and 6 bases from J; bases unmatched to any gene: 7. Germline-derived CDR1 and CDR2 are SGHVS and FQNEAQ. This CDR3 reads CASTLRTSVNEQFF. In nucleotides, the CDR3 is TGTGCCAGCACCCTACGGACTAGCGTCAATGAGCAGTTCTTC.